The 19 T cell receptor beta chains presented below share a single source sample, sequenced in a study of T cells in Graves' hyperthyroidism and ophthalmopathy. TCR beta CDR3 region amplification was performed from RNA transcripts. The HTBI set primed first-round TCR CDR3 RT-PCR. Each CDR3 protein is one row after TCRdb ran MiXCR on the multiplex PCR reads. Seen here are 400,000 to 600,000 distinct CDR3 sequences, more than 15% observed once, and the top ten hold around 28%. The specimen sequenced was blood. The origin of the receptors is a woman younger than 45 with Graves' ophthalmopathy.

The chain employs TRBV10-2 and TRBJ2-7; TRBD2 agrees at 14 bases. Germline trimming cut 7 bases from V and 6 bases from J; bases unmatched to any gene: 14. This CDR3 comprises 17 residues. Germline CDR1 reads WSHSY; CDR2 reads SAAADI. The CDR3 DNA sequence: TGCGCCAGCACGGCAGGGCCGGGACTAGCGGGAGTCGGCGAGCAGTACTTC. Protein: CASTAGPGLAGVGEQYF.

Remarks on this clonotype: A much larger clonotype is one base distant, so this may be a read error. In this CDR3 the conserved last residue, phenylalanine or tryptophan, is missing, so a read error is likely. J is TRBJ2-7 and V is TRBV20-1; possibly TRBD1 for D (5 bases). V lost 0 bases to trimming and J lost 1 base, with 7 bases between them. CDR3 length: 13 amino acids. Germline values: CDR1 DFQATT, CDR2 SNEGSKA (reference sequence). The CDR3 nucleotides read TGCAGTGCTAGAGACAGGGCTTCCTACGAGCAGTACTCC. It is translated as CSARDRASYEQYS.

This rearrangement joins TRBV27 to TRBJ1-6, with a possible D match to TRBD1 (5 bases). With 2 bases removed from V and 9 bases from J, the gap between germline ends came to 23 bases. Germline loops: CDR1 MNHEY, CDR2 SMNVEV (reference sequence). The CDR3 runs to 18 residues. CDR3 residues: CASSLSGPPWGGSSPLHF. The CDR3 region has the DNA TGTGCCAGCAGTTTAAGCGGCCCACCCTGGGGCGGTTCTTCACCCCTCCACTTT.

The rearrangement links TRBV5-4 to TRBJ2-1, with TRBD2 as a possible D gene (6 bases). CDR1 and CDR2 from the germline V gene are SGHNT and YYREEE (reference sequence). The ends were cut back, 1 base at V and 8 bases at J, with 16 bases in the middle. The CDR3 covers 15 residues. The CDR3 DNA follows: TGTGCCAGCAGCTTGCGACTAGGGGTCTTTGATGAGCAGTTCTTC. Amino acids: CASSLRLGVFDEQFF.

CDR3 region: CASSLMAGGPTDTQYF. For the CDR3, the DNA is TGCGCCAGCAGCTTGATGGCGGGAGGCCCCACAGATACGCAGTATTTT. The chain carries TRBV5-1 and TRBJ2-3, with 8 bases matching TRBD2. With V trimmed by 1 base and J by 2 bases, 6 bases remained unmatched. Germline lookup yields CDR1 SGHRS and CDR2 YFSETQ. This CDR3 is built from 16 residues.

This clonotype was picked up a small number of times. The chain recombines TRBV29-1 with TRBJ2-1, with D perhaps assigned TRBD1 or TRBD2 (5 bases each). The CDR3 is 11 amino acids. Germline assignment: CDR1 SQVTM and CDR2 ANQGSEA. The ends were cut back, 1 base at V and 15 bases at J, with 13 bases in the middle. Here the CDR3 reads CSVEVGPTRFF. In DNA, the CDR3 is TGCAGCGTTGAAGTGGGACCCACGAGGTTCTTC.

With regard to this clonotype: The junction does not match germline at one end; this may be a read error. The chain carries TRBV9 and TRBJ2-3; D unresolved. CDR3 length: 14 amino acids. Germline loops: CDR1 SGDLS, CDR2 YYNGEE. CDR3 nucleotide sequence: TGTGCCAGCAGCCCGCCGGAGAGCAGAGATACGCAGTATTTT. Encoded protein: CASSPPESRDTQYF.

The chain employs TRBV29-1 and TRBJ2-7; 8 bases match TRBD1. The germline V gene encodes CDR1 SQVTM and CDR2 ANQGSEA. V shed 1 base and J 7 bases; nucleotides not matched to a gene: 3. The CDR3 contains 12 residues. The CDR3 coding sequence is TGCAGCGTTGAAGCAGGGGGCTTTGAGCAGTACTTC. It codes for CSVEAGGFEQYF.

This clonotype was observed many times. This chain uses TRBV27 with TRBJ2-1, with D unresolved. The germline V gene encodes CDR1 MNHEY and CDR2 SMNVEV (reference sequence). CDR3 length equals 13 residues. The ends were cut back, 5 bases at V and 0 bases at J, with 5 bases in the middle. CDR3 DNA: TGTGCCAGCAGTATGAGCTCCTACAATGAGCAGTTCTTC. Translating it yields CASSMSSYNEQFF.

V and J are TRBV6-1 and TRBJ2-7, with 9 bases that match TRBD2. V was pared by 5 bases and J by 2 bases, with 7 bases of the junction left unmatched. Germline V lookup: CDR1 MNHNS, CDR2 SASEGT. This CDR3 has 15 amino acids. The CDR3 spells CASSTGTSLAYEQYF. The CDR3 DNA is TGTGCCAGCAGTACCGGGACTAGCTTAGCCTACGAGCAGTACTTC.

This clonotype was recorded a few times. The rearrangement joins TRBV20-1 to TRBJ2-2; 9 bases line up with TRBD1. V shed 0 bases and J 5 bases; nucleotides not matched to a gene: 13. The V gene's germline CDR1 is DFQATT and CDR2 SNEGSKA (reference sequence). The CDR3 loop spans 18 amino acids. CDR3 loop: CSARDRRRDRVRTGELFF. For the CDR3, the DNA is TGCAGTGCTAGAGACAGGAGGAGGGACAGGGTACGGACCGGGGAGCTGTTTTTT.

The sample holds a few counts of this clonotype. One base away lies a much larger clone, so this may be a sequencing read error. This chain uses TRBV5-6 with TRBJ2-7, with 10 bases fitting TRBD2. Per germline, CDR1 SGHDT and CDR2 YYEEEE. Trimming at V came to 1 base and at J to 2 bases, leaving 3 bases not matched to a gene. There are 15 residues in the CDR3. The CDR3 bases are TGTGCCAGCAGCTTGACTAGCGGGACTGCCTACGAGCAGTACTTC. Its protein product is CASSLTSGTAYEQYF. The variable domain in full, completed from reference TRBV5-6 and TRBJ2-7, reads DAGVTQSPTHLIKTRGQQVTLRCSPKSGHDTVSWYQQALGQGPQFIFQYYEEEERQRGNFPDRFSGHQFPNYSSELNVNALLLGDSALYLCASSLTSGTAYEQYFGPGTRLTVT.

This clonotype was found a few times. The chain is built from TRBV5-1 and TRBJ2-2; a weak D match, TRBD2 (6 bases). The CDR3 is 18 residues long. Germline CDR1 is SGHRS and CDR2 is YFSETQ. V shed 0 bases and J shed 0 bases, with 15 bases lying between them. The CDR3 here is CASSLGIRLAANTGELFF. CDR3 nucleotides: TGCGCCAGCAGCTTGGGAATTAGGTTAGCGGCGAACACCGGGGAGCTGTTTTTT.

This clonotype appeared many times. The V call is TRBV3-1, the J call TRBJ1-6, with unresolved D. The V end lost 4 bases, the J end lost 8 bases, and 12 bases lay between the germline ends. CDR3 length: 14 residues. Germline assignment: CDR1 LGHDT and CDR2 YNNKEL (reference sequence). The CDR3 DNA reads as TGTGCCAGCAGCCTAACGGATGGAGATTCACCCCTCCACTTT. Encoded protein: CASSLTDGDSPLHF.

The table lists this clonotype with many counts. This chain links TRBV20-1 with TRBJ2-7; D remains ambiguous. This CDR3 has 14 residues. Germline V gene data show CDR1 as DFQATT and CDR2 as SNEGSKA (reference sequence). Deletions cut 6 bases from V and 2 bases from J, with 17 bases between. CDR3 region: CSAHRMEIAYEQYF. The CDR3 bases are TGCAGTGCACACCGGATGGAGATCGCCTACGAGCAGTACTTC.

This chain uses TRBV11-3 with TRBJ1-1, with 8 nucleotides matching TRBD1. The V and J ends lost 4 bases and 1 base, in that order; junction bases with no gene match: 2. The CDR3 covers 14 residues. Looked up from germline, CDR1 is SGHNT and CDR2 is YENEEA. For the CDR3, the DNA is TGTGCCAGCAGCTCACAGGGGGAGAACACTGAAGCTTTCTTT. The encoded protein is CASSSQGENTEAFF.

This clonotype occurred a few times. The V gene is TRBV6-1, the J gene TRBJ1-5, with D possibly being TRBD1 (5 bases). Trimming cost V 3 bases and J 6 bases, with 9 bases left between them. The CDR3 sequence is 13 residues long. CDR1 is MNHNS and CDR2 is SASEGT in the germline V gene. CDR3 in amino acids: CASSERDLQPQHF. The CDR3 DNA is TGTGCCAGCAGTGAGAGGGACCTTCAGCCCCAGCATTTT.

The table lists this clonotype with many counts. The chain carries TRBV7-2 and TRBJ2-7, with TRBD1 matching 11 bases. This CDR3 is built from 18 residues. V lost 3 bases and J lost 5; bases outside the gene matches: 15. CDR1 is SGHTA and CDR2 is FQGNSA in the germline V gene. The CDR3 DNA is TGTGCCAGCAGCTTTGTCGCCAACCGGGACAGGGGGAGCAACGAGCAGTACTTC. Its translation: CASSFVANRDRGSNEQYF.

V and J are TRBV7-8 and TRBJ1-2, with D unresolved. CDR1 SGHVS and CDR2 FQNEAQ come from the germline V gene. This CDR3 is 14 amino acids long. Trimming stripped 4 bases from V and 2 bases from J, with 11 bases between. Here the CDR3 reads CASSSGGGNYGYTF. The CDR3 nucleotides are TGTGCCAGCAGCTCCGGAGGCGGAAACTATGGCTACACCTTC. Complete variable domain (other parts from reference TRBV7-8 and TRBJ1-2): GAGVSQSPRYKVAKRGQDVALRCDPISGHVSLFWYQQALGQGPEFLTYFQNEAQLDKSGLPSDRFFAERPEGSVSTLKIQRTQQEDSAVYLCASSSGGGNYGYTFGSGTRLTVV.